The rows below give T cell receptor beta chains drawn from one sample of a study of regulatory T cells in long-lasting Graves disease. In TCRdb, the multiplex PCR reads were re-called with MiXCR into one record per CDR3 protein. The sample lists fewer than 350,000 distinct CDR3 sequences; 15% to 20% were seen once. Sequencing was performed on peripheral blood mononuclear cells (PBMCs), taken at new diagnosis, from a patient treated with antithyroid drugs. These receptor sequences come from a female donor with Graves disease. The CDR3 runs from the conserved cysteine through the conserved F or W. A D gene is named only where the DNA matches it firmly. Where a row states a size, it is once, few, many or the class of an expanded clone; other rows omit it.

v_call: TRBV2; clone_size: -; j_call: TRBJ2-5; cdr3_length: 15; d_call: TRBD2; cdr3_aa: CASSLGGVGQETQYF; cdr3_nt: TGTGCCAGCAGCTTGGGGGGGGTCGGTCAAGAGACCCAGTACTTC
v_call: TRBV15; clone_size: -; j_call: TRBJ2-6; cdr3_length: 17; d_call: -; cdr3_aa: CATSDKDHRSGANVLTF; cdr3_nt: TGTGCCACCAGCGACAAAGACCATCGGTCCGGGGCCAACGTCCTGACTTTC
v_call: TRBV12-3/TRBV12-4; clone_size: many; j_call: TRBJ1-1; cdr3_length: 16; d_call: -; cdr3_aa: CASSLHGGVLKGGAFF; cdr3_nt: TGTGCCAGCAGTTTACACGGAGGAGTGCTCAAAGGCGGAGCTTTCTTT
v_call: TRBV4-1; clone_size: many; j_call: TRBJ2-5; cdr3_length: 14; d_call: -; cdr3_aa: CASSQVEGKETQYF; cdr3_nt: TGCGCCAGCAGCCAAGTAGAGGGGAAAGAGACCCAGTACTTC
v_call: TRBV7-9; clone_size: many; j_call: TRBJ2-1; cdr3_length: 18; d_call: TRBD1; cdr3_aa: CASSSPPRTGGSYNEQFF; cdr3_nt: TGTGCCAGCAGCTCCCCTCCTCGGACAGGGGGCTCCTACAATGAGCAGTTCTTC
v_call: TRBV5-1; clone_size: many; j_call: TRBJ2-3; cdr3_length: 13; d_call: -; cdr3_aa: CASSLGPSDTQYF; cdr3_nt: TGCGCCAGCAGCCTAGGGCCTTCAGATACGCAGTATTTT
v_call: TRBV6-5; clone_size: many; j_call: TRBJ2-1; cdr3_length: 12; d_call: -; cdr3_aa: CASSYRGSAQFF; cdr3_nt: TGTGCCAGCAGTTACCGCGGTTCTGCGCAGTTCTTC
v_call: TRBV28; clone_size: once; j_call: TRBJ2-3; cdr3_length: 18; d_call: TRBD1; cdr3_aa: CASSFTTGTVASTDTQYF; cdr3_nt: TGTGCCAGCAGCTTTACAACCGGGACAGTCGCTAGCACAGATACGCAGTATTTT
v_call: TRBV28; clone_size: many; j_call: TRBJ2-7; cdr3_length: 14; d_call: -; cdr3_aa: CASSSQDTTYEQYF; cdr3_nt: TGTGCCAGCAGTTCCCAGGACACGACCTACGAGCAGTACTTC
v_call: TRBV19; clone_size: -; j_call: TRBJ1-4; cdr3_length: 13; d_call: -; cdr3_aa: CASSIWFGAELFF; cdr3_nt: TGTGCCAGTAGTATTTGGTTTGGGGCAGAGCTGTTTTTT
v_call: TRBV12-3/TRBV12-4; clone_size: many; j_call: TRBJ1-3; cdr3_length: 16; d_call: -; cdr3_aa: CASSLRGWDSGNTIYF; cdr3_nt: TGTGCCAGCAGCCTACGGGGTTGGGACTCTGGAAACACCATATATTTT
v_call: TRBV9; clone_size: many; j_call: TRBJ1-6; cdr3_length: 16; d_call: TRBD1; cdr3_aa: CASRRGLTGGDSPLHF; cdr3_nt: TGTGCCAGCAGGAGAGGCCTTACAGGGGGCGATTCACCCCTCCACTTT
v_call: TRBV2; clone_size: many; j_call: TRBJ1-5; cdr3_length: 17; d_call: -; cdr3_aa: CASSPGASGYSNQPQHF; cdr3_nt: TGTGCCAGCAGCCCCGGGGCGAGCGGTTATAGCAATCAGCCCCAGCATTTT
v_call: TRBV27; clone_size: -; j_call: TRBJ1-4; cdr3_length: 15; d_call: TRBD1; cdr3_aa: CASSSQGAGSEKLFF; cdr3_nt: TGTGCCAGCAGTTCACAGGGGGCGGGGAGTGAAAAACTGTTTTTT
v_call: TRBV4-1; clone_size: few; j_call: TRBJ2-7; cdr3_length: 11; d_call: -; cdr3_aa: CAGSSRDGQYF; cdr3_nt: TGCGCCGGCAGCTCACGAGATGGGCAGTACTTC
v_call: TRBV6-5; clone_size: -; j_call: TRBJ2-7; cdr3_length: 16; d_call: TRBD2; cdr3_aa: CASSYLGTSGIYEQYF; cdr3_nt: TGTGCCAGCAGTTACTTGGGGACTAGCGGAATCTACGAGCAGTACTTC
v_call: TRBV27; clone_size: -; j_call: TRBJ2-1; cdr3_length: 14; d_call: TRBD2; cdr3_aa: CASSSGTSFHEQFF; cdr3_nt: TGTGCCAGCAGTTCCGGGACTAGCTTCCATGAGCAGTTCTTC
v_call: TRBV10-3; clone_size: many; j_call: TRBJ1-2; cdr3_length: 14; d_call: TRBD1; cdr3_aa: CAIRGDRHDYGYTF; cdr3_nt: TGTGCCATCAGAGGGGACAGGCATGACTATGGCTACACCTTC
v_call: TRBV3-1; clone_size: many; j_call: TRBJ1-5; cdr3_length: 18; d_call: -; cdr3_aa: CASSQETGSRYSNQPQHF; cdr3_nt: TGTGCCAGCAGCCAAGAAACCGGGTCGCGGTATAGCAATCAGCCCCAGCATTTT
v_call: TRBV28; clone_size: many; j_call: TRBJ1-5; cdr3_length: 16; d_call: -; cdr3_aa: CASSLVPWGSNQPQHF; cdr3_nt: TGTGCCAGCAGTTTAGTCCCATGGGGCAGTAATCAGCCCCAGCATTTT
v_call: TRBV20-1; clone_size: many; j_call: TRBJ1-1; cdr3_length: 13; d_call: TRBD1; cdr3_aa: CSTPSDRQTEAFF; cdr3_nt: TGCAGTACCCCCTCGGACAGGCAAACTGAAGCTTTCTTT
v_call: TRBV2; clone_size: -; j_call: TRBJ2-3; cdr3_length: 12; d_call: -; cdr3_aa: CASSWGQDTQYF; cdr3_nt: TGTGCCAGCAGCTGGGGGCAAGATACGCAGTATTTT
v_call: TRBV18; clone_size: many; j_call: TRBJ2-6; cdr3_length: 16; d_call: -; cdr3_aa: CASSPSGVLGANVLTF; cdr3_nt: TGTGCCAGCTCACCTTCAGGGGTCTTGGGGGCCAACGTCCTGACTTTC
v_call: TRBV28; clone_size: many; j_call: TRBJ1-3; cdr3_length: 19; d_call: TRBD1; cdr3_aa: CASSSHPGQGDGKGNTIYF; cdr3_nt: TGTGCCAGCAGTTCCCACCCGGGACAGGGAGACGGTAAGGGAAACACCATATATTTT
v_call: TRBV4-1; clone_size: many; j_call: TRBJ2-5; cdr3_length: 13; d_call: -; cdr3_aa: CASSQVIQETQYF; cdr3_nt: TGCGCCAGCAGCCAAGTTATACAAGAGACCCAGTACTTC
v_call: TRBV7-9; clone_size: many; j_call: TRBJ1-2; cdr3_length: 16; d_call: TRBD1; cdr3_aa: CASSLDMTGYNYGYTF; cdr3_nt: TGTGCCAGCAGCTTAGACATGACAGGGTATAACTATGGCTACACCTTC
v_call: TRBV27; clone_size: many; j_call: TRBJ2-1; cdr3_length: 14; d_call: TRBD1; cdr3_aa: CASSLDRGSNEQFF; cdr3_nt: TGTGCCAGCAGCCTCGACAGGGGTAGCAATGAGCAGTTCTTC
v_call: TRBV12-3/TRBV12-4; clone_size: many; j_call: TRBJ2-7; cdr3_length: 15; d_call: -; cdr3_aa: CASSSSGVGSYEQYF; cdr3_nt: TGTGCCAGCAGTTCGTCAGGGGTCGGCTCCTACGAGCAGTACTTC
v_call: TRBV10-3; clone_size: -; j_call: TRBJ2-5; cdr3_length: 18; d_call: TRBD2; cdr3_aa: CAISESTRLAGDQETQYF; cdr3_nt: TGTGCCATCAGTGAGTCGACTCGGCTAGCGGGGGACCAAGAGACCCAGTACTTC
v_call: TRBV29-1; clone_size: many; j_call: TRBJ2-5; cdr3_length: 15; d_call: TRBD1; cdr3_aa: CSVGDRNHLEETQYF; cdr3_nt: TGCAGCGTGGGGGACAGGAACCACCTTGAAGAGACCCAGTACTTC
v_call: TRBV7-9; clone_size: -; j_call: TRBJ2-7; cdr3_length: 14; d_call: -; cdr3_aa: CASSFTGGSYEQYF; cdr3_nt: TGTGCCAGCAGCTTTACCGGGGGATCCTACGAGCAGTACTTC
v_call: TRBV6-1; clone_size: -; j_call: TRBJ2-7; cdr3_length: 14; d_call: -; cdr3_aa: CASSGGGAQYEQYF; cdr3_nt: TGTGCCAGCAGTGGAGGGGGGGCGCAATACGAGCAGTACTTC
v_call: TRBV28; clone_size: many; j_call: TRBJ1-2; cdr3_length: 15; d_call: TRBD1; cdr3_aa: CASSTRDRGYYGYTF; cdr3_nt: TGTGCCAGCAGCACTCGGGACAGGGGTTACTATGGCTACACCTTC
v_call: TRBV6-1; clone_size: many; j_call: TRBJ2-7; cdr3_length: 13; d_call: -; cdr3_aa: CASTNRGSHEQYF; cdr3_nt: TGTGCCAGCACTAACCGAGGATCCCACGAGCAGTACTTC
v_call: TRBV14; clone_size: many; j_call: TRBJ1-2; cdr3_length: 16; d_call: -; cdr3_aa: CASSQESRPGANGYTF; cdr3_nt: TGTGCCAGCAGCCAAGAAAGCCGGCCAGGGGCAAATGGCTACACCTTC
v_call: TRBV28; clone_size: many; j_call: TRBJ2-1; cdr3_length: 16; d_call: TRBD2; cdr3_aa: CASSWGFAGGYNEQFF; cdr3_nt: TGTGCCAGCAGTTGGGGGTTTGCGGGAGGTTACAATGAGCAGTTCTTC
v_call: TRBV19; clone_size: many; j_call: TRBJ2-7; cdr3_length: 17; d_call: TRBD2; cdr3_aa: CASSIDPGLANSYEQYF; cdr3_nt: TGTGCCAGTAGTATAGATCCGGGACTAGCGAACTCCTACGAGCAGTACTTC
v_call: TRBV10-3; clone_size: many; j_call: TRBJ2-7; cdr3_length: 12; d_call: -; cdr3_aa: CAISPTGGEQYF; cdr3_nt: TGTGCCATCAGCCCGACAGGAGGCGAGCAGTACTTC
v_call: TRBV19; clone_size: many; j_call: TRBJ1-2; cdr3_length: 15; d_call: -; cdr3_aa: CASSIPKGINYGYTF; cdr3_nt: TGTGCCAGTAGTATCCCGAAGGGGATAAACTATGGCTACACCTTC
v_call: TRBV11-3; clone_size: many; j_call: TRBJ2-3; cdr3_length: 15; d_call: -; cdr3_aa: CASSLLRGGADTQYF; cdr3_nt: TGTGCCAGCAGCTTGCTCCGGGGAGGCGCAGATACGCAGTATTTT
v_call: TRBV20-1; clone_size: many; j_call: TRBJ1-2; cdr3_length: 14; d_call: -; cdr3_aa: CSARDSVGGYGYTF; cdr3_nt: TGCAGTGCTAGGGACAGCGTGGGGGGGTATGGCTACACCTTC
v_call: TRBV30; clone_size: few; j_call: TRBJ2-1; cdr3_length: 15; d_call: TRBD2; cdr3_aa: CAWSVRASGYNEQFF; cdr3_nt: TGTGCCTGGAGTGTACGGGCTAGCGGTTACAATGAGCAGTTCTTC
v_call: TRBV19; clone_size: -; j_call: TRBJ2-3; cdr3_length: 16; d_call: -; cdr3_aa: CASSRGWQEGLDTQYF; cdr3_nt: TGTGCCAGTAGCCGGGGATGGCAGGAGGGTTTGGATACGCAGTATTTT
v_call: TRBV9; clone_size: many; j_call: TRBJ2-1; cdr3_length: 16; d_call: TRBD2; cdr3_aa: CASSVPLAGGENEQFF; cdr3_nt: TGTGCCAGCAGCGTCCCACTAGCGGGAGGGGAAAATGAGCAGTTCTTC
v_call: TRBV10-3; clone_size: many; j_call: TRBJ2-3; cdr3_length: 15; d_call: -; cdr3_aa: CATQEAVTLTDTQYF; cdr3_nt: TGTGCCACCCAAGAAGCCGTAACGCTAACAGATACGCAGTATTTT
v_call: TRBV6-5; clone_size: few; j_call: TRBJ1-6; cdr3_length: 17; d_call: -; cdr3_aa: CASSYPTNILYNSPLHF; cdr3_nt: TGTGCCAGCAGTTACCCGACAAACATCCTTTATAATTCACCCCTCCACTTT
v_call: TRBV13; clone_size: -; j_call: TRBJ2-3; cdr3_length: 16; d_call: TRBD2; cdr3_aa: CASSLSLAGLTDTQYF; cdr3_nt: TGTGCCAGCAGCTTATCGCTAGCGGGGCTCACAGATACGCAGTATTTT
v_call: TRBV12-3/TRBV12-4; clone_size: -; j_call: TRBJ2-1; cdr3_length: 15; d_call: -; cdr3_aa: CASSQEAVRSSEQFF; cdr3_nt: TGTGCCAGCAGCCAAGAGGCGGTCAGGAGTAGTGAGCAGTTCTTC
v_call: TRBV6-2/TRBV6-3; clone_size: -; j_call: TRBJ1-2; cdr3_length: 13; d_call: -; cdr3_aa: CASSPGMGYGYTF; cdr3_nt: TGTGCCAGCAGTCCGGGGATGGGCTATGGCTACACCTTC
v_call: TRBV7-9; clone_size: -; j_call: TRBJ1-4; cdr3_length: 15; d_call: TRBD1; cdr3_aa: CASSSGTVLGEKLFF; cdr3_nt: TGTGCCAGCAGCTCCGGGACAGTCCTCGGAGAAAAACTGTTTTTT
v_call: TRBV2; clone_size: many; j_call: TRBJ2-6; cdr3_length: 14; d_call: -; cdr3_aa: CASRTSTGANVLTF; cdr3_nt: TGTGCCAGCCGAACTAGCACTGGGGCCAACGTCCTGACTTTC
v_call: TRBV19; clone_size: many; j_call: TRBJ1-5; cdr3_length: 14; d_call: -; cdr3_aa: CASSMWADRQPQHF; cdr3_nt: TGTGCCAGTAGTATGTGGGCGGATCGGCAGCCCCAGCATTTT
v_call: TRBV6-1; clone_size: many; j_call: TRBJ2-7; cdr3_length: 19; d_call: TRBD2; cdr3_aa: CASRSGLALGALFSYEQYF; cdr3_nt: TGTGCCAGCAGATCGGGACTAGCGCTAGGGGCTCTATTTTCCTACGAGCAGTACTTC
v_call: TRBV28; clone_size: -; j_call: TRBJ1-2; cdr3_length: 15; d_call: TRBD1; cdr3_aa: CASSLGGDRVYGYTF; cdr3_nt: TGTGCCAGCAGTTTAGGGGGGGACAGGGTCTATGGCTACACCTTC
v_call: TRBV20-1; clone_size: few; j_call: TRBJ1-5; cdr3_length: 14; d_call: -; cdr3_aa: CSASYGIGNQPQHF; cdr3_nt: TGCAGTGCTAGTTACGGGATAGGCAATCAGCCCCAGCATTTT
v_call: TRBV11-3; clone_size: -; j_call: TRBJ2-7; cdr3_length: 15; d_call: TRBD1; cdr3_aa: CASSLDSGQASEQYF; cdr3_nt: TGTGCCAGCAGCTTAGATTCGGGACAGGCGAGCGAGCAGTACTTC
v_call: TRBV20-1; clone_size: -; j_call: TRBJ2-1; cdr3_length: 13; d_call: TRBD2; cdr3_aa: CSASASGSNEQLF; cdr3_nt: TGCAGTGCTAGCGCCAGCGGGAGTAATGAGCAGCTCTTC